This T cell receptor beta chain was sequenced in a study of vaccination and CD4 T cells after COVID-19 (dated by TCRdb to between 2022 and 2023). Regarding the complete study: Every convalescent patient had a positive nasal swab PCR test for SARS-CoV-2, with mild disease in nine patients and severe disease in one. The convalescent cohort included six males and four females, with two Hispanic individuals, seven Caucasians, two Asians and one multiracial person. Participants got two doses of the Pfizer-BioNTech BNT162b2 vaccine (n=8) or two doses of the Moderna mRNA-1273 vaccine (n=2). Post-COVID blood samples were collected from convalescent patients a median of approximately 100 days after diagnosis, with a range of about 35 to 180 days. Post-vaccine blood samples were collected a median of 72 days after the second vaccine dose, ranging from roughly 13 to 241 days. Culture stimuli were overlapping spike peptide pools from SARS-CoV-2 and from the common cold coronaviruses HCoV-NL63, HCoV-OC43 and HCoV-229E. As controls, cultures received a CEFX viral epitope pool (the positive control), an HIV-1 Nef peptide pool (the negative control), or no peptide at all. The spike-specific CD4+ TCR repertoire was compared before and after mRNA vaccination in under 11 COVID-19 convalescent patients and a handful of infection-naive healthy vaccine recipients. The research as a whole found: In convalescent patients, nearly all vaccine-specific clones (304 of 307) were found to be mono-reactive for SARS-CoV-2 spike rather than cross-reactive with common cold coronaviruses. Relatively few convalescent patients were included in the study, and early timepoints after natural infection were not analyzed. The median count of SARS-CoV-2-reactive clonotypes went up from about 23 after infection to about 41 after vaccination, although the change was not significant. Among convalescent patients, a median around 89% of the SARS-CoV-2-reactive clones seen after vaccination appeared only after vaccination, which suggests priming specific to the vaccine.

A word on this clonotype: There is no known antigen for this receptor. Nothing much larger sits one base from this clone, and base qualities are not available.

The sample's treatment or condition, from its label and the paper: 10-day PBMC culture with coronavirus spike peptide pools or control peptides (ViraFEST assay). The ViraFEST assay was used in the study, in which antigen-specific T cells were expanded with peptide pools and expanded clonotypes were subsequently identified by TCR sequencing. Positive SARS-CoV-2 PCR tests in the convalescent patients dated from March to December 2020, before Alpha, Beta and Delta variants emerged in the United States. Each well held some 2 million PBMCs cultured in IMDM containing roughly 5% human AB serum and around 10 IU/ml IL-2, with about 9.1 ug/ml peptide pools added. On days 3 and 7, half of the culture medium was replaced with fresh IL-2-containing medium. CD4+ T cells were isolated after roughly 10 days of culture through negative selection using the EasySep CD4+ T cell isolation kit. PBMCs were separated from whole blood using Ficoll-Paque Plus gradient centrifugation and then either used fresh or cryopreserved at -140C. In general, triplicate wells were set up for every culture condition.

The CDR3 runs 12 residues from the cysteine to the phenylalanine. This entry keeps only the CDR3 DNA: 36 bases, framed from base 1. Receptor amplification or capture employed PCR. At the Johns Hopkins FTIC core, DNA from the cultured CD4+ T cells underwent TCR sequencing with the Oncomine TCR Beta short-read assay. The QIAamp micro DNA kit was used to extract genomic DNA from the cultured CD4+ T cells. Oncomine TCR Beta libraries from cultured CD4+ T cells were pooled with unique dual indexes and sequenced on an Illumina iSeq 100. In the source study's methods: Non-productive sequences were removed, and CDR3s not starting with C, not ending with F or W, or shorter than 7 amino acids were discarded. The MANAFEST web application identified antigen-specific clonotypes by comparing peptide-stimulated wells against reference wells and other culture wells. To be called positive, a clone needed an FDR below 0.05, an odds ratio above 5, and a productive frequency above 0.1% in at least two of three replicate wells. A clonotype was classed as cross-reactive if the clonotype showed significant expansion both in SARS-CoV-2 spike wells and in at least one common cold coronavirus spike condition. Levenshtein distances (stringdist) and unrooted phylogenetic trees (ape) in R version 3.6.1 were used to assess CDR3 homology. Starting from the raw public reads, TCRdb applied fastp trimming at Q25, assembled clones with MiXCR and retained in-frame beta chains. Duplicate CDR3 protein sequences are folded into a single record with the most common DNA and genes. TCRdb, rather than the study authors, made the V and J calls. The sample profile shows approximately 17,000 distinct CDR3 sequences; approximately 45% of them were found once. The leading ten clones occupy 6.5% of the sample.

The sequence joins TRBV21-1 to TRBJ2-1; the table's D gene call, TRBD2, was not cross checked with the DNA. TRBV21-1 is annotated as a pseudogene. The clonotype was recovered from a human donor who had recovered from COVID-19. The specimen was CD4+ T cells from blood, cultured in vitro, collected after SARS-CoV-2 vaccination. The CDR3 protein: CAITSGRNEQFF. The DNA sequence is given as TGTGCCATCACTAGCGGGAGGAATGAGCAGTTCTTC.